This T cell receptor beta chain was retrieved from a study of T cell repertoires in cytomegalovirus infection. Study-level background: It was recently identified HLA-C-restricted and well-studied HLA-B-restricted CMV epitopes that the study used. It can be stated that public TCR beta signatures indicated CMV infection as well as a matching HLA type.

Broader study findings: Across the ex vivo response, the dominant clonotypes were HLA-C-restricted CMV-specific TCR beta clonotypes. Cumulative frequency (of public TCR beta family members) identified carriers of CMV plus the relevant HLA.

This clonotype was counted many times. Its cognate antigen is unknown. V lost 0 bases to trimming and J lost 0 bases, with 7 bases between them. This CDR3 has 15 residues. Per germline, CDR1 SGHAT and CDR2 FQNNGV. TCRdb fed the reads into MiXCR, producing one record per CDR3 protein. The table records about 900,000 distinct CDR3 sequences, around 32% of them present only once. The TCR was taken from a human donor in good health (CMV status not recorded). Some clones in this sample may be carry-over from other donors' samples. The chain joins TRBV11-2 to TRBJ2-3, with unresolved D. Material: cultured CD8+ T cells from PBMCs, obtained from culture after CMV antigen stimulation. CDR3 sequence (DNA): TGTGCCAGCAGCTTAGAGGGTTGGAGCACAGATACGCAGTATTTT. Encoded protein: CASSLEGWSTDTQYF.